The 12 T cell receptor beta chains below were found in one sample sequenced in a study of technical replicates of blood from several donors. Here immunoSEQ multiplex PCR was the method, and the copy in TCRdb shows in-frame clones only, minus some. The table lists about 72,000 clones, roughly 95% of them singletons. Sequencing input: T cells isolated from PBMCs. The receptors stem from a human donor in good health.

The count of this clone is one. The CDR3 is CASSQLTGTTYEQYF. CDR3 DNA sequence: TGCGCCAGCAGCCAGCTGACCGGGACAACATACGAGCAGTACTTC. This chain links TRBV4-1 with TRBJ2-7; TRBD1 might be the D (6 bases). Trimming took off 3 bases at V and 4 bases at J, with 16 bases between the two ends. CDR1 is MGHRA, CDR2 YSYEKL, per germline. The CDR3 has 15 residues.

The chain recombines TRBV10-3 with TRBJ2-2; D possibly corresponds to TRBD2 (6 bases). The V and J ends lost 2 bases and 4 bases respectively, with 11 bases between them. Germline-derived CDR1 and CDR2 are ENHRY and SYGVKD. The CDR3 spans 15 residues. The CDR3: CAISEGRGITGELFF. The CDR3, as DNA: TGTGCCATCAGTGAGGGGCGGGGTATCACCGGGGAGCTGTTTTTT.

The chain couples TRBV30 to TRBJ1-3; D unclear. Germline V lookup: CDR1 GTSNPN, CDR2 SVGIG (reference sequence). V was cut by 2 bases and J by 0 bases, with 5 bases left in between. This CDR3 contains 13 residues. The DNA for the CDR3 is TGTGCCTGGAGTCCAGTCTCTGGAAACACCATATATTTT. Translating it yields CAWSPVSGNTIYF.

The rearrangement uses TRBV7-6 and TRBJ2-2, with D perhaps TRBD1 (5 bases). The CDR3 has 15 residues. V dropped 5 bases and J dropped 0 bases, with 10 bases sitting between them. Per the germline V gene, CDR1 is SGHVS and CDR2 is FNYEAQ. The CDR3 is CASSLRTSNTGELFF. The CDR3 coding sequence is TGTGCCAGCAGCCTACGGACATCGAACACCGGGGAGCTGTTTTTT.

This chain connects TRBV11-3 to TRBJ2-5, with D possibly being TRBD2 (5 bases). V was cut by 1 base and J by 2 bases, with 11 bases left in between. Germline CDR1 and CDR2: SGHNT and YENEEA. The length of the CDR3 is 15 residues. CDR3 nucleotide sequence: TGTGCCAGCAGCTTAGGACTAAACTGGCAAGAGACCCAGTACTTC. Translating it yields CASSLGLNWQETQYF.

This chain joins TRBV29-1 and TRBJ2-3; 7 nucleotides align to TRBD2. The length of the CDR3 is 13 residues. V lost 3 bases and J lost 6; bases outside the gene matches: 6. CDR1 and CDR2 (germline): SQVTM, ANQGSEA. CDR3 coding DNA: TGCAGCGTTGACAGGACTAGATCGGATACGCAGTATTTT. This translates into CSVDRTRSDTQYF.

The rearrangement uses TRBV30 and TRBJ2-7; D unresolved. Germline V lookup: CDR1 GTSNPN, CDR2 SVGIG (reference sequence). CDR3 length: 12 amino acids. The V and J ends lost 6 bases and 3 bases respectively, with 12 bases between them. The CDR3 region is CACRVSLYEQYF. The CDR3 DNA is TGTGCCTGTCGGGTCTCCCTCTACGAGCAGTACTTC.

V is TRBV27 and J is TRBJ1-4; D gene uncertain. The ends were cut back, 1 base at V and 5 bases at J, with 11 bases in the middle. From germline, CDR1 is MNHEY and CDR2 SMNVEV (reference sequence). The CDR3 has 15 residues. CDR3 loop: CASSLYGPPNEKLFF. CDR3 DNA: TGTGCCAGCAGTTTATATGGCCCACCGAATGAAAAACTGTTTTTT.

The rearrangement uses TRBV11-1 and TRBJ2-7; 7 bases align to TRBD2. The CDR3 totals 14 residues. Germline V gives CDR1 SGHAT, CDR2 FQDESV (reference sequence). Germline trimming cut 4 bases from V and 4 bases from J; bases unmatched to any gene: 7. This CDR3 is CASSSRGGRYEQYF. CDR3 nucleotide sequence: TGTGCCAGCAGCTCCCGGGGAGGGAGGTACGAGCAGTACTTC.

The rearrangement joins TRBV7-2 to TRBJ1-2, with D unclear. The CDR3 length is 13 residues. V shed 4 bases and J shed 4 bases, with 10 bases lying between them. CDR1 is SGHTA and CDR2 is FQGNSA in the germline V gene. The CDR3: CASSSTPPYGYTF. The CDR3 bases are TGTGCCAGCAGCTCAACTCCCCCCTATGGCTACACCTTC.

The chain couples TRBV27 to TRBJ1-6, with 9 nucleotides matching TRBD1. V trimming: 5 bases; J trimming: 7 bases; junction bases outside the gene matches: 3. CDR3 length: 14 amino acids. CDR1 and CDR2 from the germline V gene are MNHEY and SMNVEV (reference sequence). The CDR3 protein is CASSLGTGNSPLHF. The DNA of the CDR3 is TGTGCCAGCAGTCTCGGGACAGGGAATTCACCCCTCCACTTT.

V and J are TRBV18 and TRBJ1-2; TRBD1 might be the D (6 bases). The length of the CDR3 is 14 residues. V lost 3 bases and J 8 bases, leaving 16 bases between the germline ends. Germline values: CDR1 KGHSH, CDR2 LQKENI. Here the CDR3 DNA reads TGTGCCAGCTCACCTACTACAGGGAAGGACGGCTACACCTTC. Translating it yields CASSPTTGKDGYTF.